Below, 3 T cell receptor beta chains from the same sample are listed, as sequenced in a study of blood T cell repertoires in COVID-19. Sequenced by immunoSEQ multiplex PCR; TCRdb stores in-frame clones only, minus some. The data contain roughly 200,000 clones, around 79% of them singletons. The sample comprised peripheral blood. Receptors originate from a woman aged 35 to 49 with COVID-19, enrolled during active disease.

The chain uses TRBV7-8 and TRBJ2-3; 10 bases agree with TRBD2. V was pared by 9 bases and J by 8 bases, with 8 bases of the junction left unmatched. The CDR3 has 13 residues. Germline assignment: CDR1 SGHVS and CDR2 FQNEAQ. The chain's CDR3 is CASLAGGYGTQYF. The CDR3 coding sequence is TGTGCCAGTTTAGCGGGGGGTTATGGTACGCAGTATTTT.

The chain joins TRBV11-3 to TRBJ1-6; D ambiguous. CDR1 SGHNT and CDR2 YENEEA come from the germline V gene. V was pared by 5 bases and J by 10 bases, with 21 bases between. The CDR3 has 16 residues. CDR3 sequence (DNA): TGTGCCAGCAGCGTACCCGTGGTGCAGTGCAAATCACCCCTCCACTTT. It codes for CASSVPVVQCKSPLHF.

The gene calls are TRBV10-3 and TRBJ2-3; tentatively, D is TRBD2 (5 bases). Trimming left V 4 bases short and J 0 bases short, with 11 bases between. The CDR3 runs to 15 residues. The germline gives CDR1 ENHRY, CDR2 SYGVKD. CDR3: CAISGADLSTDTQYF. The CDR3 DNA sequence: TGTGCCATCAGTGGAGCGGACCTGAGCACAGATACGCAGTATTTT.